This entry lists 28 T cell receptor beta chains sequenced from one sample in a study of graft-versus-host responses after intestinal transplantation. Some clones are missing from TCRdb's copy, which holds only in-frame ones; the method was immunoSEQ multiplex PCR. Here the sample spans 100,000 to 120,000 clones, roughly 95% being singletons. These TCRs' antigens remain unknown. This material consisted of unstimulated CD8+ T cells sorted from spleen or lymph node cells, taken before intestinal transplant. All receptors come from a human donor who received an intestinal transplant.

This clone was counted a few times. The rearrangement joins TRBV7-9 to TRBJ1-3; D unclear. Germline CDR1 reads SEHNR; CDR2 reads FQNEAQ (reference sequence). This CDR3 contains 16 residues. V was clipped by 1 base and J by 0 bases, with 10 bases between them. CDR3 nucleotides: TGTGCCAGCAGCTTAGTAGGACTGGACTCTGGAAACACCATATATTTT. It codes for CASSLVGLDSGNTIYF.

The rearrangement links TRBV9 to TRBJ2-2; the match to TRBD1 covers 8 bases. The CDR3 extends over 15 amino acids. Germline lookup yields CDR1 SGDLS and CDR2 YYNGEE. J gave up 6 bases and V 3 bases, and 7 bases lay outside the gene matches. The CDR3 loop reads CASSGGQGAAGELFF. DNA of the CDR3: TGTGCCAGCAGCGGAGGACAGGGAGCCGCCGGGGAGCTGTTTTTT.

J is TRBJ2-1 and V is TRBV28; no definite D call. V was shortened by 5 bases and J by 8 bases, with 10 bases between the two germline ends. The CDR3 is made up of 12 amino acids. Germline assignment: CDR1 MDHEN and CDR2 SYDVKM. CDR3 coding DNA: TGTGCCAGCAGTCCACTTAACCATGAGCAGTTCTTC. This codes for CASSPLNHEQFF.

The rearrangement links TRBV19 to TRBJ1-2; TRBD1 is a possible D gene (5 bases). The CDR3 loop spans 13 amino acids. V shed 5 bases and J shed 5 bases, with 12 bases lying between them. Per the germline V gene, CDR1 is LNHDA and CDR2 is SQIVND (reference sequence). The CDR3 protein is CASSFGTEYGYTF. Here the CDR3 DNA reads TGTGCCAGTAGTTTCGGGACGGAGTATGGCTACACCTTC.

This sequence joins TRBV27 and TRBJ2-7, with a tentative D call TRBD2 (6 bases). The germline V and J ends were trimmed by 0 bases and 4 bases, with 16 bases remaining between them. CDR1 and CDR2 from the germline V gene are MNHEY and SMNVEV (reference sequence). This CDR3 comprises 16 residues. This CDR3 is CASSLSISGVAYEQYF. The CDR3 DNA reads TGTGCCAGCAGTTTATCGATCTCGGGGGTTGCGTACGAGCAGTACTTC.

The chain couples TRBV19 to TRBJ2-1; 8 bases map to TRBD1. The CDR3 extends over 13 amino acids. J was trimmed by 8 bases and V by 3 bases; bases with no gene match: 3. The germline V gene encodes CDR1 LNHDA and CDR2 SQIVND (reference sequence). CDR3 DNA: TGTGCCAGTAGTATTCAGGGGGCAGATGAGCAGTTCTTC. Translation gives CASSIQGADEQFF.

Written as DNA, the CDR3 is TGTGCCAGCAGTTACGACCGGGCGGCCAGGTTTGTGGAGCAGTACTTC. Translating gives CASSYDRAARFVEQYF. This sequence joins TRBV6-5 and TRBJ2-7; no reliable D call. Germline-derived CDR1 and CDR2 are MNHEY and SVGAGI. The CDR3 sequence is 16 residues long. V lost 2 bases and J 7 bases, leaving 21 bases between the germline ends.

The chain is built from TRBV2 and TRBJ2-2, with D maybe TRBD2 (6 bases). With 5 bases removed from V and 3 bases from J, the gap between germline ends came to 13 bases. The CDR3 loop spans 15 amino acids. Germline-derived CDR1 and CDR2 are SNHLY and FYNNEI. The CDR3 sequence is CASSLIAVDTGELFF. The CDR3 coding sequence is TGTGCCAGCAGTTTGATAGCGGTTGACACCGGGGAGCTGTTTTTT.

The rearrangement links TRBV27 to TRBJ2-1; a weak D match, TRBD2 (6 bases). Trimming removed 8 bases from V and 6 bases from J, with 14 bases in between. CDR3 length equals 13 residues. Germline CDR1 reads MNHEY; CDR2 reads SMNVEV (reference sequence). CDR3 region: CASRDSMFNEQFF. Here the CDR3 DNA reads TGTGCCAGCCGGGACTCGATGTTCAATGAGCAGTTCTTC.

The chain carries TRBV7-6 and TRBJ2-7; 7 bases agree with TRBD1. The germline CDR1 and CDR2 sequences are SGHVS and FNYEAQ. V lost 5 bases to trimming and J lost 1 base; unmatched junction nucleotides: 14. The CDR3 totals 17 residues. CDR3 sequence reads: CASSPSTGWGRSYEQYF. The DNA for the CDR3 is TGTGCCAGCAGCCCATCGACAGGGTGGGGTCGTTCCTACGAGCAGTACTTC.

This clone appeared a single time. The chain joins TRBV27 to TRBJ2-7, with TRBD2 matching 7 bases. Germline loops: CDR1 MNHEY, CDR2 SMNVEV (reference sequence). There are 15 residues in the CDR3. With V trimmed by 5 bases and J by 7 bases, 14 bases remained unmatched. The CDR3 DNA sequence: TGTGCCAGCAGTCCCCAACTAGCGCGAGAGGTTGAGCAGTACTTC. It codes for CASSPQLAREVEQYF.

The genes are TRBV27 and TRBJ2-7, with 9 bases lining up with TRBD2. CDR3 length: 14 residues. V was clipped by 6 bases and J by 3 bases; unmatched bases: 6. CDR1 and CDR2 (germline): MNHEY, SMNVEV (reference sequence). CDR3 DNA sequence: TGTGCCAGCAGGACGGCGGGAGGGGGCTACGAGCAGTACTTC. Amino acid sequence: CASRTAGGGYEQYF.

The V and J genes are TRBV6-5 and TRBJ2-3; TRBD1 matches at 9 bases. Germline CDR1 and CDR2: MNHEY and SVGAGI. The J segment lost 6 bases and the V segment lost 2 bases, leaving 6 bases of the junction unmatched. The CDR3 contains 15 residues. The CDR3 spells CASSYTGGFSDTQYF. The CDR3 DNA sequence: TGTGCCAGCAGTTACACAGGGGGCTTTTCGGATACGCAGTATTTT.

The V and J genes are TRBV13 and TRBJ2-5; 8 nucleotides line up with TRBD1. Germline CDR1 PRHDT, CDR2 FYEKMQ (reference sequence). The CDR3 runs 15 residues. V gave up 2 bases and J gave up 5 bases; unmatched junction bases: 7. The CDR3 region is CASSLYTGGSETQYF. CDR3 coding DNA: TGTGCCAGCAGCTTATATACAGGGGGGAGCGAGACCCAGTACTTC.

The chain carries TRBV4-1 and TRBJ2-5; possibly TRBD2 for D (5 bases). Near its end, the DNA agrees better with TRBJ2-7, so the J call may be wrong. This CDR3 spans 14 amino acids. Germline CDR1 reads MGHRA; CDR2 reads YSYEKL. CDR3 amino acids: CASSQGRGNDEQYF. In DNA form, the CDR3 reads TGCGCCAGCAGCCAAGGTCGGGGAAACGACGAGCAGTACTTC.

The J gene is TRBJ2-7, the V gene TRBV4-1; D may match TRBD1 or TRBD2 (6 bases each). This CDR3 contains 15 residues. V was shortened by 1 base and J by 4 bases, with 14 bases between the two germline ends. Germline CDR1 and CDR2: MGHRA and YSYEKL. CDR3 bases: TGCGCCAGCAGCCAAGGGGGGGCAGGGCCGTACGAGCAGTACTTC. This encodes CASSQGGAGPYEQYF.

The rearrangement links TRBV19 to TRBJ2-7; 7 bases map to TRBD1. The CDR3 length is 14 residues. Germline V gene data show CDR1 as LNHDA and CDR2 as SQIVND (reference sequence). Losses at the gene ends were 5 bases for V and 2 bases for J; bases not matched to a gene: 6. The CDR3 spells CASSGAGGPYEQYF. The CDR3 DNA sequence: TGTGCCAGTAGTGGGGCAGGGGGTCCCTACGAGCAGTACTTC.

This rearrangement joins TRBV5-6 to TRBJ2-7, with D maybe TRBD2 (6 bases). Germline loops: CDR1 SGHDT, CDR2 YYEEEE. Trimming removed 0 bases from V and 7 bases from J, with 17 bases in between. CDR3 length: 15 residues. The CDR3 DNA reads TGTGCCAGCAGCTTGGGTTGGACGCCCGGGGGTGAGCAGTACTTC. The encoded protein is CASSLGWTPGGEQYF.

The rearrangement uses TRBV27 and TRBJ1-2; no clear D. The CDR3 sequence is 13 residues long. The V gene's germline CDR1 is MNHEY and CDR2 SMNVEV (reference sequence). The V and J ends lost 0 bases and 3 bases respectively, with 5 bases between them. CDR3: CASSLSQYYGYTF. The CDR3 DNA follows: TGTGCCAGCAGTTTATCTCAGTACTATGGCTACACCTTC.

This chain uses TRBV6-5 with TRBJ1-1, with D perhaps TRBD1 (5 bases). This CDR3 is 13 amino acids long. The ends were cut back, 8 bases at V and 6 bases at J, with 16 bases in the middle. CDR1 and CDR2 (germline): MNHEY, SVGAGI. The CDR3 loop is CASGGKRQSEAFF. CDR3 bases: TGTGCCAGCGGGGGAAAAAGACAGTCTGAAGCTTTCTTT.

This chain uses TRBV27 with TRBJ2-1; D is unclear. This CDR3 spans 16 amino acids. The V end was cut by 7 bases, the J end by 0 bases, with 16 bases between. Germline V gene sequence: CDR1 MNHEY, CDR2 SMNVEV (reference sequence). The CDR3, as DNA: TGTGCCAGCACGTTAACGACGCCCAGCTCCTACAATGAGCAGTTCTTC. This codes for CASTLTTPSSYNEQFF.

The gene calls are TRBV10-2 and TRBJ2-2; D tentatively reads TRBD1 or TRBD2 (5 bases each). This CDR3 has 15 residues. V was cut by 6 bases and J by 1 base, with 12 bases left in between. Germline CDR1 reads WSHSY; CDR2 reads SAAADI. The CDR3 protein is CASSWGPENTGELFF. CDR3 nucleotide sequence: TGCGCCAGCAGCTGGGGACCTGAGAACACCGGGGAGCTGTTTTTT.

The chain is built from TRBV23-1 and TRBJ2-5; a weak D match, TRBD1 (5 bases). TRBV23-1 is designated an ORF whose function remains uncertain. V was cut by 7 bases and J by 2 bases, with 11 bases left in between. This CDR3 has 13 residues. CDR3 DNA: TGCGCCAGCAACACAGGTTCACAAGAGACCCAGTACTTC. It is translated as CASNTGSQETQYF.

Only one count was recorded for this clone. The J gene is TRBJ1-2, the V gene TRBV29-1; D ambiguous. This CDR3 is 11 amino acids long. Germline V gene data show CDR1 as SQVTM and CDR2 as ANQGSEA. V lost 5 bases and J 4 bases, leaving 8 bases between the germline ends. The CDR3 reads CSVPSGYGYTF. The CDR3 DNA sequence: TGCAGCGTTCCTTCGGGCTATGGCTACACCTTC. The whole variable domain, remainder taken from reference TRBV29-1 and TRBJ1-2, is SAVISQKPSRDICQRGTSLTIQCQVDSQVTMMFWYRQQPGQSLTLIATANQGSEATYESGFVIDKFPISRPNLTFSTLTVSNMSPEDSSIYLCSVPSGYGYTFGSGTRLTVV.

The V and J genes are TRBV27 and TRBJ2-2; possibly TRBD1 for D (6 bases). Per germline, CDR1 MNHEY and CDR2 SMNVEV (reference sequence). The V and J ends lost 9 bases and 1 base respectively, with 9 bases between them. The CDR3 is 13 amino acids. CDR3 sequence: CASSGQNTGELFF. CDR3 in DNA: TGTGCCAGTTCGGGACAGAACACCGGGGAGCTGTTTTTT.

CDR3 DNA sequence: TGCGCCAGCAGCTTGGGCACGGACTACGAGCAGTACTTC. It yields the protein CASSLGTDYEQYF. This chain connects TRBV5-1 to TRBJ2-7, with D hard to call. From germline, CDR1 is SGHRS and CDR2 YFSETQ. The CDR3 sequence is 13 residues long. The V gene lost 0 bases and the J gene lost 3 bases, with 7 bases spanning the gap.

This chain links TRBV5-1 with TRBJ1-1; the D is unclear. The CDR3 length is 13 residues. Per germline, CDR1 SGHRS and CDR2 YFSETQ. Trimming shortened V by 0 bases and J by 1 base, and 4 bases separated the two germline ends. The CDR3 sequence: CASSLAENTEAFF. The CDR3 DNA reads as TGCGCCAGCAGCTTGGCAGAGAACACTGAAGCTTTCTTT.

V and J are TRBV14 and TRBJ2-7; D is ambiguous. CDR3 size: 14 residues. CDR1 SGHDN and CDR2 FVKESK come from the germline V gene. With 0 bases removed from V and 3 bases from J, the gap between germline ends came to 9 bases. Written as DNA, the CDR3 is TGTGCCAGCAGCCAAGAACTGGAAATCTACGAGCAGTACTTC. Its protein product is CASSQELEIYEQYF. Full variable domain (outside the CDR3, taken from reference TRBV14 and TRBJ2-7): EAGVTQFPSHSVIEKGQTVTLRCDPISGHDNLYWYRRVMGKEIKFLLHFVKESKQDESGMPNNRFLAERTGGTYSTLKVQPAELEDSGVYFCASSQELEIYEQYFGPGTRLTVT.